Sequencing of this T cell receptor beta chain was carried out in a study of human T cells and chemical hapten exposure. Study in general: Chiefly female patients presented with alopecia areata, totalis or universalis. Notes on the study in general: In comparison with controls, expanded TCRs gave rise to a significantly larger number of large CDR3 similarity clusters.

Time point noted: patch test 1, 2 weeks after DPC sensitization. Treatment here: therapeutic diphenylcyclopropenone sensitization with weekly scalp DPC. Those who donated were patients with alopecia, 18 to 70 years of age, and suitable for DPC. Researchers extracted total RNA from unfractionated whole blood. TCRdb used MiXCR to reprocess the RACE reads, holding one entry per CDR3 protein. Here the sample spans 65,000 to 95,000 distinct CDR3 sequences, 10% to 15% being singletons. This clonotype was counted many times. Its specificity is not known. The clonotype comes from a woman in her sixties with alopecia areata. Some clones in this sample may be carry-over from other donors' samples. The sequencing used whole blood, collected in connection with sensitization to the hapten diphenylcyclopropenone (DPC).

The DNA for the CDR3 is TGTGCCAGCAGCATCACCGAGACCCAGTACTTC. It yields the protein CASSITETQYF. The chain carries TRBV7-9 and TRBJ2-5, with no clear D. Germline V gene sequence: CDR1 SEHNR, CDR2 FQNEAQ (reference sequence). V shed 5 bases and J shed 5 bases, with 6 bases lying between them. The CDR3 has 11 amino acids. The full variable domain, in which reference TRBV7-9 and TRBJ2-5 provide the parts outside the CDR3, is DTGVSQNPRHKITKRGQNVTFRCDPISEHNRLYWYRQTLGQGPEFLTYFQNEAQLEKSRLLSDRFSAERPKGSFSTLEIQRTEQGDSAMYLCASSITETQYFGPGTRLLVL.